The 29 T cell receptor beta chains reported below all come from one sample, sequenced in a study of cytomegalovirus exposure and HLA in healthy donors. PCR amplification relied on 60 Vbeta primers (plus 13 Jbeta primers). TCRdb's copy holds only in-frame clones and misses some; the assay was immunoSEQ multiplex PCR. The sample lists about 140,000 clones, 70% to 90% occurring once. The source material was PBMCs. The receptors here all came from a woman in her thirties or forties in good health and CMV-seronegative.

The V call is TRBV7-2, the J call TRBJ2-7; TRBD2 matches 11 bases. Germline lookup yields CDR1 SGHTA and CDR2 FQGNSA. The V segment lost 3 bases and the J segment 3 bases; nucleotides outside the gene matches: 7. The CDR3 sequence is 16 residues long. The CDR3 region has the DNA TGTGCCAGCAGCTTGCTGGGGGGGACTAGCGGCTACGAGCAGTACTTC. Its translation is CASSLLGGTSGYEQYF. Based on the CDR3 plus reference TRBV7-2 and TRBJ2-7, the full variable domain is GAGVSQSPSNKVTEKGKDVELRCDPISGHTALYWYRQSLGQGLEFLIYFQGNSAPDKSGLPSDRFSAERTGGSVSTLTIQRTQQEDSAVYLCASSLLGGTSGYEQYFGPGTRLTVT.

This clone was recorded a few times. The chain is built from TRBV2 and TRBJ2-3; 9 bases match TRBD1. The germline V gene encodes CDR1 SNHLY and CDR2 FYNNEI. CDR3 size: 14 residues. The V segment lost 6 bases and the J segment 4 bases; nucleotides outside the gene matches: 5. The CDR3 coding sequence is TGTGCCAGCAGGCAAGGACAGGGGCCAGATACGCAGTATTTT. This encodes CASRQGQGPDTQYF.

The rearrangement links TRBV27 to TRBJ2-3; 9 nucleotides match TRBD1. CDR3 length equals 16 residues. With 4 bases clipped from V and 1 base from J, the junction kept 6 bases outside the gene matches. Germline V CDR1 and CDR2: MNHEY, SMNVEV (reference sequence). CDR3 residues: CASSSLRDRGTDTQYF. The CDR3 DNA reads as TGTGCCAGCAGTTCACTACGGGACAGGGGCACAGATACGCAGTATTTT.

CDR3 protein: CASSQATSGRFEYEQYF. The CDR3 nucleotides are TGCGCCAGCAGCCAAGCGACTAGCGGGAGATTTGAGTACGAGCAGTACTTC. The chain has TRBV4-3 and TRBJ2-7; 12 nucleotides align to TRBD2. The trim removed 1 base at V and 4 bases at J, leaving 8 bases unmatched. The CDR3 totals 17 residues. Germline V CDR1 and CDR2: LGHNA, YSLEER.

The chain is built from TRBV4-2 and TRBJ2-2; 14 nucleotides align to TRBD2. Germline V gene data show CDR1 as LGHNA and CDR2 as YNFKEQ. V was pared by 4 bases and J by 3 bases, with 13 bases of the junction left unmatched. The CDR3 extends over 20 amino acids. This chain's CDR3 is CASSLRLAGGPDLHTGELFF. CDR3 bases: TGTGCCAGCAGCCTCCGACTAGCGGGAGGGCCGGATTTGCACACCGGGGAGCTGTTTTTT.

The chain couples TRBV2 to TRBJ2-1; 9 bases are shared with TRBD1. The trim removed 7 bases at V and 1 base at J, leaving 5 bases unmatched. Germline CDR1 and CDR2: SNHLY and FYNNEI. The CDR3 is 15 residues long. CDR3 protein: CASISDRGSYNEQFF. The DNA of the CDR3 is TGTGCCAGCATTTCGGACAGGGGATCCTACAATGAGCAGTTCTTC.

V is TRBV7-9 and J is TRBJ2-7, with 10 bases matching TRBD2. The CDR3 sequence is 14 residues long. Per germline, CDR1 SEHNR and CDR2 FQNEAQ (reference sequence). J gave up 7 bases and V 5 bases, and 8 bases lay outside the gene matches. The CDR3 nucleotides read TGTGCCAGCAGCCTCCTAGCGGGAGCGGGAGAGCAGTACTTC. This sequence encodes CASSLLAGAGEQYF.

The V gene is TRBV5-3, the J gene TRBJ2-3; tentative D call: TRBD1 (5 bases). TRBV5-3 is known as an ORF, though its function is uncertain. V was shortened by 8 bases and J by 5 bases, with 6 bases between the two germline ends. The CDR3 has 10 amino acids. CDR3 nucleotide sequence: TGTGCCAGTAGGGGAGATACGCAGTATTTT. This codes for CASRGDTQYF.

V usage is TRBV6-5 and J usage is TRBJ1-6, with D unclear. The CDR3 spans 16 residues. Germline V lookup: CDR1 MNHEY, CDR2 SVGAGI. Trimming took 2 bases from V and 0 from J, leaving 8 bases between them. The CDR3 here is CASSYARGSYNSPLHF. The CDR3 DNA reads TGTGCCAGCAGTTACGCCCGGGGCTCCTATAATTCACCCCTCCACTTT.

This clone was observed a single time. The J gene is TRBJ2-2, the V gene TRBV2; D uncertain. In germline, CDR1 is SNHLY, CDR2 FYNNEI. This CDR3 is 12 amino acids long. Between the trimmed V and J ends, which lost 4 bases and 7 bases, there was a span of 7 bases. As DNA, the CDR3 is TGTGCCAGCAGTGCCTCGGGCGGGGAGCTGTTTTTT. Translated: CASSASGGELFF.

The V gene is TRBV5-1, the J gene TRBJ2-4; 7 bases agree with TRBD1. Germline CDR1 is SGHRS and CDR2 is YFSETQ. V shed 3 bases and J 1 base; nucleotides not matched to a gene: 1. The CDR3 has 14 amino acids. This chain's CDR3 is CASSSGQAKNIQYF. The CDR3, as DNA: TGCGCCAGCAGCTCGGGACAGGCCAAAAACATTCAGTACTTC.

The chain uses TRBV6-1 and TRBJ1-2; D not resolved. This CDR3 comprises 14 residues. The germline V gene encodes CDR1 MNHNS and CDR2 SASEGT. Trimming stripped 3 bases from V and 2 bases from J, with 10 bases between. For the CDR3, the DNA is TGTGCCAGCAGTGAGGGCATCGGAAACTATGGCTACACCTTC. Translating it yields CASSEGIGNYGYTF.

The chain employs TRBV6-1 and TRBJ2-3; 10 nucleotides agree with TRBD2. Losses at the gene ends were 11 bases for V and 4 bases for J; bases not matched to a gene: 6. The CDR3 spans 13 residues. CDR1 MNHNS and CDR2 SASEGT come from the germline V gene. The CDR3: CALGLASSDTQYF. The CDR3 nucleotides read TGTGCCCTGGGACTAGCGAGTTCAGATACGCAGTATTTT.

About this clone itself: Other DNA sequences in the sample encode the same CDR3. This chain uses TRBV30 with TRBJ2-7; 7 positions match TRBD2. This CDR3 contains 14 residues. Germline CDR1 and CDR2: GTSNPN and SVGIG (reference sequence). V shed 0 bases, J shed 0 bases, and the junction held 2 bases outside the gene matches. This chain's CDR3 is CAWSVGGSSYEQYF. In DNA form, the CDR3 reads TGTGCCTGGAGTGTAGGCGGGAGCTCCTACGAGCAGTACTTC.

This clone showed up just a few times. The chain couples TRBV9 to TRBJ2-7, with 8 bases that match TRBD2. In germline, CDR1 is SGDLS, CDR2 YYNGEE. Unmatched junction bases numbered 7, after V lost 5 bases and J lost 3 bases. This CDR3 is built from 14 residues. The CDR3 reads CASRAPSGSYEQYF. The CDR3 DNA reads TGTGCCAGCAGGGCTCCCAGCGGGAGCTACGAGCAGTACTTC.

V usage is TRBV7-6 and J usage is TRBJ2-7, with D perhaps matching TRBD2 (6 bases). This CDR3 contains 14 residues. V lost 4 bases and J lost 6, with 16 bases in between. Per the germline V gene, CDR1 is SGHVS and CDR2 is FNYEAQ. In DNA, the CDR3 is TGTGCCAGCAGCTCCTTCGGCGGGACGAGCGAGCAGTACTTC. This gives the protein CASSSFGGTSEQYF.

This chain joins TRBV6-1 and TRBJ2-5, with 10 bases that match TRBD1. V was pared by 11 bases and J by 4 bases, with 7 bases of the junction left unmatched. Germline-derived CDR1 and CDR2 are MNHNS and SASEGT. The CDR3 covers 13 residues. The CDR3 sequence is CAATTGGVETQYF. The DNA for the CDR3 is TGTGCCGCCACGACAGGGGGCGTAGAGACCCAGTACTTC.

Details on this clone: One end of the junction fails to match germline, which may point to a read error. V gene TRBV7-9 combines with J gene TRBJ2-1; a weak D match, TRBD1 (7 bases). Germline assignment: CDR1 SEHNR and CDR2 FQNEAQ (reference sequence). The CDR3 length is 12 residues. This CDR3 is CSSSRQGGEQFF. The CDR3 nucleotides read TGTTCCAGCAGCCGACAGGGAGGTGAGCAGTTCTTC.

The chain joins TRBV7-8 to TRBJ2-7, with D maybe TRBD2 (6 bases). CDR3 length equals 15 residues. V lost 0 bases, J lost 2 bases, and 11 bases lay in between. Germline CDR1 is SGHVS and CDR2 is FQNEAQ. The CDR3 bases are TGTGCCAGCAGCTTAGCGGGGGGAACAGCCTACGAGCAGTACTTC. This codes for CASSLAGGTAYEQYF.

The gene calls are TRBV7-2 and TRBJ2-2; D may be TRBD2 (5 bases). The CDR3 runs to 12 residues. The germline V and J ends were trimmed by 6 bases and 5 bases, with 7 bases remaining between them. Germline CDR1 is SGHTA and CDR2 is FQGNSA. As DNA, the CDR3 is TGTGCCAGCAGTCGGGATACCGGGGAGCTGTTTTTT. Protein: CASSRDTGELFF.

The chain has TRBV11-1 and TRBJ2-5; 8 nucleotides line up with TRBD1. The CDR3 length is 16 residues. With V trimmed by 3 bases and J by 5 bases, 11 bases remained unmatched. Germline V lookup: CDR1 SGHAT, CDR2 FQDESV (reference sequence). In DNA form, the CDR3 reads TGTGCCAGCAGCTTGCGGCAGGGGGCAATCCTGGAGACCCAGTACTTC. It yields the protein CASSLRQGAILETQYF.

The chain employs TRBV6-5 and TRBJ2-2, with D possibly being TRBD1 (5 bases). The CDR3 totals 15 residues. Germline CDR1 MNHEY, CDR2 SVGAGI. The ends were cut back, 7 bases at V and 4 bases at J, with 16 bases in the middle. The CDR3 here is CASNLQGSSTGELFF. The CDR3 DNA reads TGTGCCAGCAACCTCCAGGGATCTTCCACCGGGGAGCTGTTTTTT.

The chain is built from TRBV10-3 and TRBJ2-5, with D tentatively TRBD1 (6 bases). This CDR3 is built from 13 residues. V was trimmed by 6 bases and J by 5 bases, leaving 13 bases between them. CDR1 and CDR2 (germline): ENHRY, SYGVKD. CDR3 amino acids: CAIRNDRSETQYF. DNA of the CDR3: TGTGCCATCAGAAATGACAGGTCTGAGACCCAGTACTTC.

This clone was recorded a few times. This sequence joins TRBV2 and TRBJ1-2, with 11 bases that match TRBD1. V was pared by 2 bases and J by 7 bases, with 6 bases of the junction left unmatched. The V gene's germline CDR1 is SNHLY and CDR2 FYNNEI. The CDR3 is 15 amino acids. Here the CDR3 reads CASSEYRGQGVGYTF. As DNA, the CDR3 is TGTGCCAGCAGTGAATATAGGGGACAGGGGGTTGGCTACACCTTC.

The CDR3 protein is CAISASGAGNTGELFF. For the CDR3, the DNA is TGTGCCATCAGTGCTTCAGGGGCCGGGAACACCGGGGAGCTGTTTTTT. The rearrangement joins TRBV10-3 to TRBJ2-2, with a possible D match to TRBD1 (6 bases). V was pared by 4 bases and J by 1 base, with 13 bases between. This CDR3 comprises 16 residues. Germline CDR1 and CDR2: ENHRY and SYGVKD.

The chain carries TRBV2 and TRBJ2-5, with D possibly matching TRBD1 (5 bases). The germline V and J ends were trimmed by 3 bases and 3 bases, with 11 bases remaining between them. This CDR3 region has 14 residues. Germline CDR1 and CDR2: SNHLY and FYNNEI. The CDR3 nucleotides are TGTGCCAGCAGTGATAAGGGGTATGAAGAGACCCAGTACTTC. It is translated as CASSDKGYEETQYF.

The chain links TRBV5-8 to TRBJ1-5; weak D call: TRBD1 (5 bases). The CDR3 length is 15 residues. Germline values: CDR1 SGHTS, CDR2 YDEGEE. Trimming took 4 bases from V and 2 from J, leaving 13 bases between them. CDR3 bases: TGTGCCAGCAGCCCCCCTCCGGGGGGCAATCAGCCCCAGCATTTT. It yields the protein CASSPPPGGNQPQHF.

The chain recombines TRBV9 with TRBJ2-4; 7 bases are shared with TRBD1. Germline values: CDR1 SGDLS, CDR2 YYNGEE. V trimming: 4 bases; J trimming: 6 bases; junction bases outside the gene matches: 10. The CDR3 extends over 15 amino acids. CDR3 DNA sequence: TGTGCCAGCAGCCCCCGACAGGGTGAGGGAAACATTCAGTACTTC. Translating it yields CASSPRQGEGNIQYF.

This clone was observed a single time. The CDR3 protein is CASSLDFSGNTGELFF. The DNA of the CDR3 is TGTGCCAGCAGCTTAGATTTTAGCGGGAACACCGGGGAGCTGTTTTTT. The J gene is TRBJ2-2, the V gene TRBV7-9; TRBD2 is a possible D gene (6 bases). Per germline, CDR1 SEHNR and CDR2 FQNEAQ (reference sequence). The length of the CDR3 is 16 residues. V lost 1 base to trimming and J lost 1 base, with 10 bases between them.